This TCR beta chain was recovered during a study of blood T cell repertoires in COVID-19 (dated by TCRdb to about 2020). Context from the whole study: The collaborator samples originated in the United States, Italy and Spain and spanned the acute and convalescent phases of COVID-19. The prospective study material was composed of cDNA or gDNA derived from T cells, B-cell-depleted T cells, or PBMCs. Subjects who had been exposed to COVID-19, were actively infected with it, or had recovered from it provided the deeply sampled blood TCRbeta repertoires that made up the dataset. A freely available public database, intended as a resource for researchers studying the immune response to SARS-CoV-2, is where the repertoires were released. Samples were obtained from the ongoing ImmuneRACE study (first 160 participants) and from 1,254 subjects provided by 6 global collaborators. A de-identified subject ID, COVID-19 status, age in years and sex were almost always included in the sample metadata. Where available, HLA class I and class II types were obtained from metadata supplied by the sample provider rather than from assay-based typing.

TCRbeta CDR3 regions were amplified from genomic DNA using the immunoSEQ Assay, a bias-controlled multiplex PCR. In the source study's methods: Within the assay, amplification of reference gene primers was used to estimate how many nucleated cells each sample contained. To quantify the absolute abundance of each unique TCRbeta CDR3 rearrangement, sequence reads were collapsed and filtered. For each sample, productive Simpson clonality was calculated as the square root of Simpson's diversity index across productive rearrangements. Here the immuneACCESS table is served through TCRdb, limited to in-frame sequences with V and J called. Missing clones are a known gap in these copies; in checked studies unresolved V genes cover under half, and the rest lacks a known reason. That table gives V, J and clone size, and the DNA gave D and trimming. This sample is represented by about 250,000 clones; approximately 83% of them were singletons. About 15% of the sample comes from the top ten.

In the case of this clone: The specificity of this receptor is unknown. No base quality values were provided; no much bigger clone lies one nucleotide off.

One collaborating source in Seattle enrolled patients during active infection and followed them longitudinally through the course of disease. Each collaborating institution followed its own protocols to collect whole blood in K2EDTA tubes. Collaborator samples were shipped for TCRbeta analysis as frozen whole blood, isolated PBMCs, or DNA extracted from either sample type. After removal of 5 bases from V and 7 bases from J, the junction retains 10 bases not matched to a gene. CDR1 and CDR2, looked up from the germline V gene, are SQVTM and ANQGSEA. The CDR3 has 13 amino acids, counting the end cysteine and phenylalanine. Only the CDR3 region is kept as DNA, spanning 39 bases read in frame from base 1. General conclusions and limits of the study: The quantity of clinical and demographic metadata differed by source and by participant and was supplied without curation.

The sample was peripheral blood. The source is a person between 65 and 79 years old with COVID-19, enrolled during active disease. This sequence uses TRBV29-1 and TRBJ2-5; 7 middle bases align to TRBD2. Here is the DNA: TGCAGCGTTTCCCTATCGTTAGCGGGGACCCAGTACTTC. The resulting protein is CSVSLSLAGTQYF.